This is a list of T cell receptor beta chains from one sample in a study of control samples from healthy donors and cancer patients. Repertoires were generated with immunoSEQ multiplex PCR, while TCRdb's copy carries only in-frame clones and drops some. The table shows some 95,000 clones, with 80% to 95% occurring only once. The specimen sequenced was blood. These receptors came from a human donor in good health. The donor label of this sample is uncertain. CDR3s include the opening cysteine and the closing phenylalanine or tryptophan. The D gene is left open where the match is weak. A row's size may be missing; if present it is once, few, many or a size class.

CDR3: CASSQVLSGTSGPSYNEQFF
DNA: TGTGCCAGCAGCCAAGTCCTAAGCGGGACTAGCGGACCCTCCTACAATGAGCAGTTCTTC
V: TRBV3-1/TRBV3-2
D: TRBD2
J: TRBJ2-1
size: NA

CDR3: CASSQGALGNTIYF
DNA: TGTGCCAGCAGCCAAGGAGCCCTTGGAAACACCATATATTTT
V: TRBV14
D: NA
J: TRBJ1-3
size: NA

CDR3: CASSELAGNQPQHF
DNA: TGTGCCAGCAGTGAATTGGCGGGGAATCAGCCCCAGCATTTT
V: TRBV2
D: NA
J: TRBJ1-5
size: NA

CDR3: CASSQFRGDRTTEAFF
DNA: TGTGCCAGCAGCCAATTTCGAGGGGACAGGACCACTGAAGCTTTCTTT
V: TRBV16
D: TRBD1
J: TRBJ1-1
size: NA

CDR3: CASSVGSPGETQYF
DNA: TGTGCCAGCAGCGTGGGCAGCCCTGGGGAGACCCAGTACTTC
V: TRBV9
D: NA
J: TRBJ2-5
size: NA

CDR3: CASSLGQGFNQPQHF
DNA: TGCGCCAGCAGCTTGGGACAGGGGTTCAATCAGCCCCAGCATTTT
V: TRBV5-1
D: TRBD1
J: TRBJ1-5
size: NA

CDR3: CASSGVHSISTNEQFF
DNA: TGTGCCAGCTCAGGGGTTCACAGCATATCAACGAATGAGCAGTTCTTC
V: TRBV18
D: NA
J: TRBJ2-1
size: NA

CDR3: CASSQDLPGAGEKLFF
DNA: TGCGCCAGCAGCCAAGATCTCCCGGGGGCGGGGGAAAAACTGTTTTTT
V: TRBV4-1
D: NA
J: TRBJ1-4
size: NA

CDR3: CASSQEGVGQDTQYF
DNA: TGCGCCAGCAGCCAAGAGGGGGTGGGCCAAGATACGCAGTATTTT
V: TRBV4-1
D: NA
J: TRBJ2-3
size: NA

CDR3: CASSLSGGAGREQFF
DNA: TGCGCCAGCAGCCTTAGCGGGGGGGCCGGCCGTGAGCAGTTCTTC
V: TRBV5-1
D: TRBD2
J: TRBJ2-1
size: NA

CDR3: CASRYQENTEAFF
DNA: TGTGCCAGCAGGTATCAGGAGAACACTGAAGCTTTCTTT
V: TRBV12-3/TRBV12-4
D: NA
J: TRBJ1-1
size: NA

CDR3: CASSPGFFRYEQFF
DNA: TGTGCCAGCAGCCCAGGGTTCTTTCGGTATGAGCAGTTCTTC
V: TRBV9
D: NA
J: TRBJ2-1
size: NA

CDR3: CASSPRPTGANTEAFF
DNA: TGTGCCAGCTCACCACGCCCAACAGGGGCGAACACTGAAGCTTTCTTT
V: TRBV18
D: TRBD1
J: TRBJ1-1
size: NA

CDR3: CASSRSGGPLNEQFF
DNA: TGTGCCAGCAGCCGATCGGGGGGGCCCCTCAATGAGCAGTTCTTC
V: TRBV14
D: TRBD2
J: TRBJ2-1
size: NA

CDR3: CAISPDRTYSPLHF
DNA: TGTGCCATCAGTCCGGACAGGACATATTCACCCCTCCACTTT
V: TRBV10-3
D: TRBD1
J: TRBJ1-6
size: NA

CDR3: CASESQGAWNEQFF
DNA: TGTGCCAGCGAAAGCCAGGGGGCGTGGAATGAGCAGTTCTTC
V: TRBV27
D: TRBD1
J: TRBJ2-1
size: NA

CDR3: CASSQSNPLPTDTQYF
DNA: TGTGCCAGCAGCCAGAGTAACCCCCTCCCCACAGATACGCAGTATTTT
V: TRBV11-2
D: NA
J: TRBJ2-3
size: NA

CDR3: CASSQDSNTEAFF
DNA: TGTGCCAGCAGTCAGGACTCGAACACTGAAGCTTTCTTT
V: TRBV2
D: NA
J: TRBJ1-1
size: NA

CDR3: CASSQGNTIYF
DNA: TGTGCCAGCAGCCAAGGAAACACCATATATTTT
V: TRBV4-2
D: NA
J: TRBJ1-3
size: NA

CDR3: CASGLARTGNQPQHF
DNA: TGTGCTAGTGGTTTGGCCCGGACGGGCAATCAGCCCCAGCATTTT
V: TRBV12-5
D: NA
J: TRBJ1-5
size: NA

CDR3: CASSQTGTGVGYTF
DNA: TGCGCCAGCAGTCAGACCGGGACAGGGGTCGGCTACACCTTC
V: TRBV5-1
D: TRBD1
J: TRBJ1-2
size: NA

CDR3: CASSRSVEGGQVYEQYF
DNA: TGCGCCAGCAGCCGAAGCGTAGAGGGGGGACAGGTCTACGAGCAGTACTTC
V: TRBV4-1
D: TRBD1
J: TRBJ2-7
size: NA

CDR3: CASSVDTQGASEQYF
DNA: TGTGCCAGCAGCGTAGATACACAGGGGGCGTCCGAGCAGTACTTC
V: TRBV9
D: TRBD1
J: TRBJ2-7
size: NA

CDR3: CATLQGANVLTF
DNA: TGTGCCACCCTACAGGGCGCCAACGTCCTGACTTTC
V: TRBV19
D: NA
J: TRBJ2-6
size: NA

CDR3: CSARDGEGVNF
DNA: TGCAGTGCTAGAGATGGAGAGGGAGTGAATTTT
V: TRBV20-1
D: NA
J: TRBJ1-3
size: NA

CDR3: CASNRGNNEQFF
DNA: TGTGCCAGCAACAGGGGGAACAATGAGCAGTTCTTC
V: TRBV6-5
D: TRBD1
J: TRBJ2-1
size: NA

CDR3: CASSFTGGQPQHF
DNA: TGTGCCAGCAGTTTCACGGGAGGCCAGCCCCAGCATTTT
V: TRBV27
D: NA
J: TRBJ1-5
size: once

CDR3: CASSQDQGPTDTQYF
DNA: TGCGCCAGCAGCCAAGACCAGGGCCCCACAGATACGCAGTATTTT
V: TRBV4-1
D: NA
J: TRBJ2-3
size: NA

CDR3: CASSIEMNTGELFF
DNA: TGCGCCAGCAGCATCGAGATGAACACCGGGGAGCTGTTTTTT
V: TRBV5-1
D: NA
J: TRBJ2-2
size: NA

CDR3: CASSPTTYEQYF
DNA: TGTGCCAGCAGTCCGACGACCTACGAGCAGTACTTC
V: TRBV2
D: NA
J: TRBJ2-7
size: NA

CDR3: CATSDLSGDTYNEQFF
DNA: TGTGCCACCAGTGATTTAAGCGGGGATACCTACAATGAGCAGTTCTTC
V: TRBV24-1
D: TRBD2
J: TRBJ2-1
size: NA

CDR3: CASSIRGRNQPQHF
DNA: TGTGCCAGTAGTATAAGGGGTCGCAATCAGCCCCAGCATTTT
V: TRBV19
D: NA
J: TRBJ1-5
size: NA

CDR3: CASSIDLGQTSGNTIYF
DNA: TGTGCCAGTAGTATAGACCTAGGACAGACCTCTGGAAACACCATATATTTT
V: TRBV19
D: NA
J: TRBJ1-3
size: NA

CDR3: CASSLRQGLTDTQYF
DNA: TGTGCCAGCAGCTTAAGACAGGGCCTGACAGATACGCAGTATTTT
V: TRBV7-9
D: TRBD1
J: TRBJ2-3
size: NA

CDR3: CASTERQSYNSPLHF
DNA: TGTGCCAGTACCGAACGACAGTCCTATAATTCACCCCTCCACTTT
V: TRBV19
D: NA
J: TRBJ1-6
size: NA

CDR3: CASSWADVAPNSPLHF
DNA: TGCGCCAGCAGCTGGGCCGATGTTGCACCTAATTCACCCCTCCACTTT
V: TRBV5-1
D: NA
J: TRBJ1-6
size: NA

CDR3: CAISESRGSYQETQYF
DNA: TGTGCCATCAGTGAGTCTCGAGGATCGTACCAAGAGACCCAGTACTTC
V: TRBV10-3
D: NA
J: TRBJ2-5
size: NA